This T cell receptor beta chain was retrieved from a study of T cells in Graves' hyperthyroidism and ophthalmopathy. Any patient presenting with uncontrolled infection, other autoimmune disease, pregnancy or lactation was left out. Amplification of TCR beta CDR3 regions was performed using RNA transcripts as template. A first-round RT-PCR of the TCR CDR3 used the HTBI primer set. In TCRdb, the multiplex PCR reads were re-called with MiXCR into one record per CDR3 protein. Of 610,000 or so distinct CDR3 sequences in the sample, approximately 44% were seen once. V was shortened by 5 bases and J by 2 bases, with 16 bases between the two germline ends. This CDR3 is built from 17 residues. Germline V gene lookup returns CDR1 SGHTA and CDR2 FQGNSA.

The genes are TRBV7-2 and TRBJ2-6; a possible D gene is TRBD1 (5 bases). The clonotype originates from a woman under 30 with Graves' hyperthyroidism. The specimen was peripheral blood or thyroid tissue (not recorded which). Here the CDR3 reads CASSRRKGEAGANVLTF. DNA for the CDR3: TGTGCCAGCAGCCGGCGGAAAGGGGAAGCTGGGGCCAACGTCCTGACTTTC.